These 21 T cell receptor beta chains came from one sample sequenced in a study of cytomegalovirus exposure and HLA in healthy donors. A multiplex PCR was run with 60 Vbeta primers and 13 Jbeta primers. Libraries were prepared by immunoSEQ multiplex PCR; TCRdb keeps only in-frame clonotypes and omits some of them. The data show 150,000 to 250,000 clones, around 79% seen once. Sample: PBMCs. These receptors all stem from a girl aged 5 to 17 in good health and CMV-seropositive.

The chain joins TRBV15 to TRBJ2-2, with D tentatively TRBD1 (5 bases). CDR3 length equals 16 residues. Germline V gene data show CDR1 as LNHNV and CDR2 as YYDKDF (reference sequence). V lost 2 bases, J lost 6 bases, and 16 bases lay in between. The chain's CDR3 is CATSRRESLGPGELFF. CDR3 DNA sequence: TGTGCCACCAGCAGAAGAGAGAGCCTGGGGCCCGGGGAGCTGTTTTTT.

This clone was detected only a few times. V usage is TRBV25-1 and J usage is TRBJ1-4; tentatively, D is TRBD1 (5 bases). Germline CDR1 and CDR2: MGHDK and SYGVNS. This CDR3 comprises 16 residues. V gave up 3 bases and J gave up 3 bases, with 14 bases separating them. The DNA for the CDR3 is TGTGCCAGCAGTGAGGGAGGGGCCTCGGCTAATGAAAAACTGTTTTTT. Translating it yields CASSEGGASANEKLFF.

This clone was detected a few times. The V call is TRBV7-9, the J call TRBJ2-7; 7 bases fit TRBD1. The V gene's germline CDR1 is SEHNR and CDR2 FQNEAQ (reference sequence). The J segment lost 2 bases and the V segment lost 4 bases, leaving 5 bases of the junction unmatched. CDR3 size: 14 residues. The CDR3 bases are TGTGCCAGCAGCTCGCTCGGGACAGCCTACGAGCAGTACTTC. Translating it yields CASSSLGTAYEQYF.

V is TRBV10-2 and J is TRBJ2-6, with 8 positions matching TRBD2. The CDR3 spans 16 residues. V shed 5 bases and J 4 bases; nucleotides not matched to a gene: 7. Per germline, CDR1 WSHSY and CDR2 SAAADI. CDR3 in amino acids: CASSSSGGLGANVLTF. CDR3 DNA: TGCGCCAGCAGTTCCTCGGGGGGGCTAGGGGCCAACGTCCTGACTTTC.

This chain joins TRBV11-3 and TRBJ2-5, with a tentative D call TRBD1 (7 bases). Germline-derived CDR1 and CDR2 are SGHNT and YENEEA. V was shortened by 4 bases and J by 5 bases, with 14 bases between the two germline ends. CDR3 length equals 14 residues. As DNA, the CDR3 is TGTGCCAGCAGCTCCGCGGAGGGGGCGGAGACCCAGTACTTC. Its translation: CASSSAEGAETQYF.

The V and J genes are TRBV5-1 and TRBJ1-2; 9 bases are shared with TRBD1. The CDR3 contains 18 residues. Germline CDR1 reads SGHRS; CDR2 reads YFSETQ. The junction had 15 bases not matched to a gene; V was cut back by 2 bases and J by 4 bases. CDR3 nucleotides: TGCGCCAGCAGCTTTGCCTTGGACAGGGGACTTACCCCCTATGGCTACACCTTC. This translates into CASSFALDRGLTPYGYTF.

The J gene is TRBJ2-5, the V gene TRBV7-8; 7 nucleotides align to TRBD2. The CDR3 loop spans 14 amino acids. With V trimmed by 1 base and J by 5 bases, 4 bases remained unmatched. Per germline, CDR1 SGHVS and CDR2 FQNEAQ. CDR3 sequence (DNA): TGTGCCAGCAGCTTAGGAGCGGGGTCGGAGACCCAGTACTTC. Its translation is CASSLGAGSETQYF.

The V and J genes are TRBV9 and TRBJ2-1; D is unresolved. The V and J ends lost 2 bases and 4 bases respectively, with 13 bases between them. From germline, CDR1 is SGDLS and CDR2 YYNGEE. This CDR3 has 15 amino acids. For the CDR3, the DNA is TGTGCCAGCAGCGTGGAAGGAAGCGTTTACAATGAGCAGTTCTTC. Translating gives CASSVEGSVYNEQFF. Full variable domain (missing parts from reference TRBV9 and TRBJ2-1): DSGVTQTPKHLITATGQRVTLRCSPRSGDLSVYWYQQSLDQGLQFLIQYYNGEERAKGNILERFSAQQFPDLHSELNLSSLELGDSALYFCASSVEGSVYNEQFFGPGTRLTVL.

The chain recombines TRBV19 with TRBJ2-5; unclear D gene. This CDR3 has 12 amino acids. CDR1 and CDR2 (germline): LNHDA, SQIVND (reference sequence). Trimming took off 6 bases at V and 1 base at J, with 6 bases between the two ends. CDR3 nucleotides: TGTGCCAGTAGCCAGGTCCAAGAGACCCAGTACTTC. Its protein is CASSQVQETQYF.

This clone was recorded once. CDR3 amino acids: CAWSGQLITYNEQFF. The DNA of the CDR3 is TGTGCCTGGTCAGGACAGTTGATAACCTACAATGAGCAGTTCTTC. This rearrangement joins TRBV30 to TRBJ2-1; weak D call: TRBD1 (6 bases). Trimming took off 5 bases at V and 2 bases at J, with 16 bases between the two ends. The CDR3 is made up of 15 amino acids. Germline V CDR1 and CDR2: GTSNPN, SVGIG (reference sequence).

The J gene is TRBJ1-2, the V gene TRBV11-2; TRBD1 agrees at 7 bases. The CDR3 runs to 17 residues. Germline CDR1 SGHAT, CDR2 FQNNGV. The junction had 14 bases not matched to a gene; V was cut back by 4 bases and J by 3 bases. CDR3: CASSSLKGARGDYGYTF. The CDR3 bases are TGTGCCAGCAGCTCGCTCAAGGGGGCAAGGGGAGACTATGGCTACACCTTC.

This clone showed up just a few times. The CDR3 region has the DNA TGTGCCAGCACCCAGACTAGCTTTACCCACAATGAGCAGTTCTTC. This sequence encodes CASTQTSFTHNEQFF. The chain uses TRBV7-6 and TRBJ2-1, with TRBD2 identical over 7 bases. Germline CDR1 is SGHVS and CDR2 is FNYEAQ. The CDR3 length is 15 residues. With 7 bases clipped from V and 5 bases from J, the junction kept 11 bases outside the gene matches.

This chain uses TRBV6-4 with TRBJ1-1; no reliable D call. Germline CDR1 and CDR2: MRHNA and SNTAGT. V was clipped by 3 bases and J by 0 bases, with 8 bases between them. The CDR3 has 14 residues. The CDR3 protein is CASSENSLNTEAFF. In DNA form, the CDR3 reads TGTGCCAGCAGTGAAAACAGTTTGAACACTGAAGCTTTCTTT.

V is TRBV7-9 and J is TRBJ1-1; the D gene is possibly TRBD1 (5 bases). Trimming took 2 bases from V and 1 from J, leaving 8 bases between them. This CDR3 has 14 residues. Germline V gene data show CDR1 as SEHNR and CDR2 as FQNEAQ (reference sequence). CDR3 nucleotides: TGTGCCAGCAGCTTAAGGACACAGAACACTGAAGCTTTCTTT. It encodes CASSLRTQNTEAFF.

V and J are TRBV6-5 and TRBJ2-7; tentatively, D is TRBD1 (6 bases). CDR3 length: 15 residues. Trimming took 3 bases from V and 2 from J, leaving 14 bases between them. Germline lookup yields CDR1 MNHEY and CDR2 SVGAGI. The CDR3 is CASSYGTPLPYEQYF. The CDR3 nucleotides read TGTGCCAGCAGTTATGGGACACCACTACCCTACGAGCAGTACTTC.

This sequence joins TRBV5-8 and TRBJ2-3; 9 bases line up with TRBD2. This CDR3 contains 17 residues. Germline lookup yields CDR1 SGHTS and CDR2 YDEGEE. Trimming removed 2 bases from V and 3 bases from J; junction bases left unmatched: 10. The CDR3 here is CASSFLVGGGATDTQYF. In DNA form, the CDR3 reads TGTGCCAGCAGCTTTCTGGTCGGCGGGGGGGCTACAGATACGCAGTATTTT.

J is TRBJ2-1 and V is TRBV19, with D perhaps matching TRBD1 (6 bases). The V and J ends lost 0 bases and 4 bases respectively, with 13 bases between them. Germline V lookup: CDR1 LNHDA, CDR2 SQIVND (reference sequence). The CDR3 has 16 amino acids. CDR3 bases: TGTGCCAGTAGTATAGATCTGGAACAGGGTTACAATGAGCAGTTCTTC. It is translated as CASSIDLEQGYNEQFF. The variable domain in full, completed from reference TRBV19 and TRBJ2-1, reads DGGITQSPKYLFRKEGQNVTLSCEQNLNHDAMYWYRQDPGQGLRLIYYSQIVNDFQKGDIAEGYSVSREKKESFPLTVTSAQKNPTAFYLCASSIDLEQGYNEQFFGPGTRLTVL.

This chain joins TRBV4-1 and TRBJ2-1; TRBD2 agrees at 10 bases. The germline CDR1 and CDR2 sequences are MGHRA and YSYEKL. Germline trimming cut 4 bases from V and 2 bases from J; bases unmatched to any gene: 20. This CDR3 region has 21 residues. The CDR3 nucleotides are TGCGCCAGCAGCCGCCTCACCTTAGCGGGGGGCCGGCTAGGGACCTACAATGAGCAGTTCTTC. It translates to CASSRLTLAGGRLGTYNEQFF.

The chain has TRBV9 and TRBJ2-2, with 8 bases that match TRBD2. Germline CDR1 and CDR2: SGDLS and YYNGEE. V trimming: 3 bases; J trimming: 7 bases; junction bases outside the gene matches: 11. This CDR3 has 16 amino acids. CDR3 residues: CASSAITGGQVGELFF. The CDR3 DNA is TGTGCCAGCAGCGCCATAACGGGGGGGCAGGTCGGGGAGCTGTTTTTT. The whole variable domain, filled in from reference TRBV9 and TRBJ2-2, reads DSGVTQTPKHLITATGQRVTLRCSPRSGDLSVYWYQQSLDQGLQFLIQYYNGEERAKGNILERFSAQQFPDLHSELNLSSLELGDSALYFCASSAITGGQVGELFFGEGSRLTVL.

The CDR3 DNA reads as TGTGCTAGTGGTCCGCGACTAGTTTCAGATACGCAGTATTTT. Its translation is CASGPRLVSDTQYF. The rearrangement uses TRBV12-5 and TRBJ2-3; D is perhaps TRBD2 (6 bases). CDR1 LGHNT and CDR2 FRNRAP come from the germline V gene. The CDR3 consists of 14 residues. Trimming took 5 bases from V and 4 from J, leaving 13 bases between them.

This clone was seen once. The CDR3 protein is CASSLAPSGGSEQYF. CDR3 coding DNA: TGTGCCAGCAGCTTAGCGCCTAGCGGGGGTAGCGAGCAGTACTTC. This rearrangement joins TRBV7-7 to TRBJ2-7, with 10 bases aligning to TRBD2. Germline V gene data show CDR1 as SSHAT and CDR2 as FNYEAQ (reference sequence). The CDR3 contains 15 residues. V lost 0 bases to trimming and J lost 6 bases; unmatched junction nucleotides: 5.